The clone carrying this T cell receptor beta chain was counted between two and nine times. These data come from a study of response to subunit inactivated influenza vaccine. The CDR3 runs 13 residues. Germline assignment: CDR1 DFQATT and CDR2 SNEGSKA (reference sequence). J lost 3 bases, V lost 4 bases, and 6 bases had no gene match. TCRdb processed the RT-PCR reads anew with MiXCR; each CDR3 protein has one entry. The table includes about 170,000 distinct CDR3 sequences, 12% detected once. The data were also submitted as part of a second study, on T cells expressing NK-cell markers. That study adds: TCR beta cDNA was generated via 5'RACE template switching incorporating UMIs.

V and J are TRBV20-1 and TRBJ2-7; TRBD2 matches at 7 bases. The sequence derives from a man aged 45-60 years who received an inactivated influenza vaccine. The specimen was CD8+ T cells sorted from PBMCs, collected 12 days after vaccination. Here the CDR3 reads CSANRLAGYEQYF. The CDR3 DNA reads TGCAGTGCTAACAGACTAGCAGGCTACGAGCAGTACTTC.